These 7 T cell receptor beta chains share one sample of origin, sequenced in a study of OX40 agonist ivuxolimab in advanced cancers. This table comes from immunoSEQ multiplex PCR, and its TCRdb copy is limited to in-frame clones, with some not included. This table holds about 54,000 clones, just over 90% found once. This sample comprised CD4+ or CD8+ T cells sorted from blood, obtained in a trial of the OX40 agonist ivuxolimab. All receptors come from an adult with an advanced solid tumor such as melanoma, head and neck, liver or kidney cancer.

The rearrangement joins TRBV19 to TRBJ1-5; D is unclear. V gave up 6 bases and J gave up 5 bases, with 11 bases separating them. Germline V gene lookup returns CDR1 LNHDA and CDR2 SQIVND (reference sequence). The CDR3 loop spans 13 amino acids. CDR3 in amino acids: CASSEHKDQPQHF. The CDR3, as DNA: TGTGCCAGTAGCGAACATAAGGATCAGCCCCAGCATTTT.

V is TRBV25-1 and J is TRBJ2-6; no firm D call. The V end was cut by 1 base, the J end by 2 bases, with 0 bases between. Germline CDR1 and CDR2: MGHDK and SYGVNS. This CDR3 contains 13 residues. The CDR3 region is CASSESGANVLTF. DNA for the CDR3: TGTGCCAGCAGTGAATCTGGGGCCAACGTCCTGACTTTC.

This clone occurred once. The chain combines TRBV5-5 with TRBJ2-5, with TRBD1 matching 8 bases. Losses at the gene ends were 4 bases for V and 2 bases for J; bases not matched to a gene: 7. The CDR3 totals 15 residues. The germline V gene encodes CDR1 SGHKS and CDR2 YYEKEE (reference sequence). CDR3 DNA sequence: TGTGCCAGCAGCCGTTCGGGACAGGCGCAAGAGACCCAGTACTTC. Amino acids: CASSRSGQAQETQYF. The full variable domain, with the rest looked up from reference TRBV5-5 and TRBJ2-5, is DAGVTQSPTHLIKTRGQQVTLRCSPISGHKSVSWYQQVLGQGPQFIFQYYEKEERGRGNFPDRFSARQFPNYSSELNVNALLLGDSALYLCASSRSGQAQETQYFGPGTRLLVL.

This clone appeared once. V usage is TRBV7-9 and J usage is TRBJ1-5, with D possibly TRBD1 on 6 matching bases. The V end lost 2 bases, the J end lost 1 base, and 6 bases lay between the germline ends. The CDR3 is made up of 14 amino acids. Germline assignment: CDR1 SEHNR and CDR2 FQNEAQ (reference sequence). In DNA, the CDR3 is TGTGCCAGCAGCTTACAGGGGAGCAATCAGCCCCAGCATTTT. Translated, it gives CASSLQGSNQPQHF.

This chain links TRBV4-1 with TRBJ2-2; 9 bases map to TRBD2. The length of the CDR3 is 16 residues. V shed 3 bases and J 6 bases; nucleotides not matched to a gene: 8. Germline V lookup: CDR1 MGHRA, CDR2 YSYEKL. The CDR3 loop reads CASSQGVAGGAGELFF. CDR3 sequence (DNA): TGCGCCAGCAGCCAGGGGGTCGCGGGAGGGGCCGGGGAGCTGTTTTTT.

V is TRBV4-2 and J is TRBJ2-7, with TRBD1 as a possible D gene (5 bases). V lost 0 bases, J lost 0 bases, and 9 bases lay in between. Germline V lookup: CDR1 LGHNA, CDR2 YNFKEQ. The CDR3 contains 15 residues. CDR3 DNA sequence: TGTGCCAGCAGCCAAGATTGGGGCTTCTCCTACGAGCAGTACTTC. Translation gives CASSQDWGFSYEQYF.

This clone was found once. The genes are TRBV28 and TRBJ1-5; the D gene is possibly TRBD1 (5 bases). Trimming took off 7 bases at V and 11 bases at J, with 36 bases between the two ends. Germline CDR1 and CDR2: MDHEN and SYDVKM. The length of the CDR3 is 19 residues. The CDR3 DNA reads TGTGCCAGCATTACCGCGGGGGGAGCGCCCACGAAAGAGTCCATGGCCCAGCATTTT. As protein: CASITAGGAPTKESMAQHF.